The rows below give T cell receptor beta chains drawn from one sample of a study of blood T cells in healthy people across ages. One entry per CDR3 protein results from TCRdb running MiXCR on the 5' RACE reads. Of over 1,300,000 distinct CDR3 sequences listed, 55% to 75% are singletons. The sample comprised blood. The receptors were sampled from a man younger than 30 in good health. Both conserved end residues are part of each CDR3. D genes are given only for firm matches. Clone size is not always given. Where it is, it says once, few, many or a class for expanded clones.

D: -
J: TRBJ1-1
length: 13
V: TRBV5-1
size: -
DNA: TGTGCCAGCAGCTTAGCGCAGAACACTGAAGCTTTCTTT
CDR3: CASSLAQNTEAFF

D: -
J: TRBJ2-1
length: 14
V: TRBV6-2/TRBV6-3
size: -
DNA: TGTGCCAGCAGCGCCAGGTGGACTACGAATGAGCAGTTCTTC
CDR3: CASSARWTTNEQFF

D: TRBD2
J: TRBJ2-1
length: 17
V: TRBV5-1
size: -
DNA: TGCGCCAGCAGCCGGGGGTTGGCTAGCGGGAGTCGGCATGAGCAGTTCTTC
CDR3: CASSRGLASGSRHEQFF

D: -
J: TRBJ2-7
length: 15
V: TRBV3-1
size: -
DNA: TGTGCCAACAGCCAAGTTTCAAGGTACCCCTACGAGCAGTACTTC
CDR3: CANSQVSRYPYEQYF

D: -
J: TRBJ2-7
length: 11
V: TRBV20-1
size: -
DNA: TGCAGTGGCGGGACCGACTACGAGCAGTACTTC
CDR3: CSGGTDYEQYF

D: -
J: TRBJ2-5
length: 14
V: TRBV29-1
size: -
DNA: TGCAGCGTTCCGGGACCCTGGGGCCAAGGGACCCAGTACTTC
CDR3: CSVPGPWGQGTQYF

D: -
J: TRBJ2-5
length: 14
V: TRBV20-1
size: few
DNA: TGCAGTGCTAGATCACAGGCTTCAGGTGCCGGGCAGTACTTC
CDR3: CSARSQASGAGQYF

D: -
J: TRBJ1-3
length: 13
V: TRBV29-1
size: -
DNA: TGCAGCGTTTTTTCCAACTCTGGAAACACCATATATTTT
CDR3: CSVFSNSGNTIYF

D: -
J: TRBJ1-2
length: 12
V: TRBV13
size: -
DNA: TGTGCCAGCAGCTTACGGGTATCCGGCTACACCTTC
CDR3: CASSLRVSGYTF

D: -
J: TRBJ2-6
length: 16
V: TRBV5-1
size: once
DNA: TGCGCCAGCAGCTCTATAGGAGGAGATGGGACCAACGTCCTGACTTTC
CDR3: CASSSIGGDGTNVLTF

D: -
J: TRBJ2-7
length: 14
V: TRBV11-2
size: few
DNA: TGTGCCAGCAGCTTAGGGGGGCTAGCGAACGAGCAGTACTTC
CDR3: CASSLGGLANEQYF

D: TRBD2
J: TRBJ2-1
length: 15
V: TRBV10-3
size: -
DNA: TGTGCCATCAGTGATACGGGGGACTATCACAATGAGCAGTTCTTC
CDR3: CAISDTGDYHNEQFF

D: -
J: TRBJ2-7
length: 14
V: TRBV7-2
size: -
DNA: TGTGCCAGCACGGCGGTGGGAGGACCCTACGAGCAGTACTTC
CDR3: CASTAVGGPYEQYF

D: -
J: TRBJ2-7
length: 13
V: TRBV20-1
size: -
DNA: TGCAGTGCTAGTTCAGGGAGGCATAATGAGCAGTACTTC
CDR3: CSASSGRHNEQYF

D: -
J: TRBJ1-2
length: 16
V: TRBV4-3
size: -
DNA: TGCGCCAGCAGCCAAGATTACACGAGGACAGAATATGGCTACACCTTC
CDR3: CASSQDYTRTEYGYTF

D: TRBD1
J: TRBJ2-7
length: 13
V: TRBV7-6
size: -
DNA: TGTGTCAGCAGCTGGGGACAGAGCTACGAGCAGTACTTC
CDR3: CVSSWGQSYEQYF

D: -
J: TRBJ2-7
length: 16
V: TRBV12-3/TRBV12-4
size: -
DNA: TGTGCCAGCAGTGTGGGTCCGGGACACGGAACCTACGAGCAGTACTTC
CDR3: CASSVGPGHGTYEQYF